This TCR beta chain emerged from a study of neurological immune-mediated disorders. TCRdb reprocessed the 5' RACE reads with MiXCR, giving one entry per CDR3 protein. The sample records 55,000 to 65,000 distinct CDR3 sequences, more than 9.5% being singletons. Documented time point: longitudinal time-point 2. With regard to this clonotype: Sequence at one end of the junction differs from germline and may be a read error.

Germline V gene lookup returns CDR1 MNHEY and CDR2 SMNVEV (reference sequence). The CDR3 is 16 amino acids. The clonotype comes from a man aged 25 to 40 in good health. Material for sequencing was PBMCs. This rearrangement joins TRBV27 to TRBJ2-7; TRBD2 matches 7 bases. The CDR3 DNA sequence: TGTGCCATCAGTTTCCTTCCCGCGGGAGCCAGGGAAGAGCAGTACTTC. Protein: CAISFLPAGAREEQYF.